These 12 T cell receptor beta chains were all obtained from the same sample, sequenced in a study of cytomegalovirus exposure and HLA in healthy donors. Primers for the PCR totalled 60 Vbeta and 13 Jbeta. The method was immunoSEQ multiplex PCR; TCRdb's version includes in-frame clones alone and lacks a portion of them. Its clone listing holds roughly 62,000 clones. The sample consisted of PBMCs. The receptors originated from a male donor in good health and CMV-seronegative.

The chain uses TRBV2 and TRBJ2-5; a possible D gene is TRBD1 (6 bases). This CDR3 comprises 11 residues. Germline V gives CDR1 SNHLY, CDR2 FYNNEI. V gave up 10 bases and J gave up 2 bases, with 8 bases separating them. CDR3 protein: CAKRGQETQYF. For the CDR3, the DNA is TGTGCCAAAAGGGGGCAAGAGACCCAGTACTTC.

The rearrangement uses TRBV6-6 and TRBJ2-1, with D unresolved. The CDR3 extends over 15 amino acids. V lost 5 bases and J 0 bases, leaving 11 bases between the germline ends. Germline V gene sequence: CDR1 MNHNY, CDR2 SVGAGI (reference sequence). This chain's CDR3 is CASSATYSSYNEQFF. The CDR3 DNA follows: TGTGCCAGCAGTGCCACCTATAGCTCCTACAATGAGCAGTTCTTC.

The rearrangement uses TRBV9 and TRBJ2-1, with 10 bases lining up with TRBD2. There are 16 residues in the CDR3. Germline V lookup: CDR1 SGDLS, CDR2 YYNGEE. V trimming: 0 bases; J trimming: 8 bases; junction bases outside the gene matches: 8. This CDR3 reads CASSVGIAGGRDEQFF. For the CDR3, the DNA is TGTGCCAGCAGCGTAGGGATAGCGGGGGGCAGGGATGAGCAGTTCTTC.

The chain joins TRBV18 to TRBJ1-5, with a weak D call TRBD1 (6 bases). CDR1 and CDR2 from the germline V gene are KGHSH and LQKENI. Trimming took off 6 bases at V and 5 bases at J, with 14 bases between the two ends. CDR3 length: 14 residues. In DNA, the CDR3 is TGTGCCAGCTCTCCAAACAGGGACGATCAGCCCCAGCATTTT. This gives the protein CASSPNRDDQPQHF.

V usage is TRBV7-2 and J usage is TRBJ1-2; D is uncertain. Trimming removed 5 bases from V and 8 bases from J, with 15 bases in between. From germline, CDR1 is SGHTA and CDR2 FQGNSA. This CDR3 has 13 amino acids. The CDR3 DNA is TGTGCCAGCAGCCCTCCGAACAAGGAGGGCTACACCTTC. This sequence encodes CASSPPNKEGYTF.

The CDR3 DNA sequence: TGCAGCGTTGAAGATGGACACCTCTATGGCTACACCTTC. Translated, it gives CSVEDGHLYGYTF. The chain carries TRBV29-1 and TRBJ1-2; maybe TRBD1 (5 bases). There are 13 residues in the CDR3. Germline CDR1 and CDR2: SQVTM and ANQGSEA. The V end lost 0 bases, the J end lost 4 bases, and 9 bases lay between the germline ends.

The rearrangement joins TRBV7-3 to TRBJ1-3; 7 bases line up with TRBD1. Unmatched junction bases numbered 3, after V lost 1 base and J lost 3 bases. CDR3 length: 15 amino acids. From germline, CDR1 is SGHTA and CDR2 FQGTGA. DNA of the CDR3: TGTGCCAGCAGCTTAAAGGGGGCGGGTGGAAACACCATATATTTT. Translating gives CASSLKGAGGNTIYF.

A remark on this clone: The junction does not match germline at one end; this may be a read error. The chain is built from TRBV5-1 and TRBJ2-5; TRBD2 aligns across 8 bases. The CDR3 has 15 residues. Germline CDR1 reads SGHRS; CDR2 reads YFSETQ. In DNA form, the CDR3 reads TGCGCCAGCAGCCGGAAAGCGGGGGACCAAGAGAACCAGTACTTC. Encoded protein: CASSRKAGDQENQYF.

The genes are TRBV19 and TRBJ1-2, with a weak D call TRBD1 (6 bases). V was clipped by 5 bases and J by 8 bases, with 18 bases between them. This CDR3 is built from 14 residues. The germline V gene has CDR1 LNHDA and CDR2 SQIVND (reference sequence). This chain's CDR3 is CASSATGPYRGYTF. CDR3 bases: TGTGCCAGTAGTGCGACAGGCCCGTATAGGGGCTACACCTTC.

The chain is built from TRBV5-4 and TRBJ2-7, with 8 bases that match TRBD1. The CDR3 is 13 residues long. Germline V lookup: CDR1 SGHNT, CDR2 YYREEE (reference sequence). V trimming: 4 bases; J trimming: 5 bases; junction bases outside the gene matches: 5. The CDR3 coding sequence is TGTGCCAGCAGCCGGATGACAGGGGACGAGCAGTACTTC. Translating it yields CASSRMTGDEQYF. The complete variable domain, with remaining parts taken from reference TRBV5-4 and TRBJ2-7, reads ETGVTQSPTHLIKTRGQQVTLRCSSQSGHNTVSWYQQALGQGPQFIFQYYREEENGRGNFPPRFSGLQFPNYSSELNVNALELDDSALYLCASSRMTGDEQYFGPGTRLTVT.

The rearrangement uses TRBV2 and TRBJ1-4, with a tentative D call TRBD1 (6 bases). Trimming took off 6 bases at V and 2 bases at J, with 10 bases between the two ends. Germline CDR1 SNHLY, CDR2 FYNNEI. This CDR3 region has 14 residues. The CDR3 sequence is CASRQQGTNEKLFF. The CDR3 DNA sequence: TGTGCCAGCAGGCAACAGGGTACTAATGAAAAACTGTTTTTT.

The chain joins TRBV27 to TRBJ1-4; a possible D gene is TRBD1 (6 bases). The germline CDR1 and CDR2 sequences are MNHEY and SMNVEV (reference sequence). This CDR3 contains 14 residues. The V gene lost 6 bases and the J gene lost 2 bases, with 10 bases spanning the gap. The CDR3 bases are TGTGCCAGCAGACAGGGTTACACTAATGAAAAACTGTTTTTT. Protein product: CASRQGYTNEKLFF.